This T cell receptor (beta chain) was identified in a study of human T cells and chemical hapten exposure. Time point defined: patch test 3, about 24 weeks after DPC sensitization. Documented treatment: therapeutic diphenylcyclopropenone sensitization with weekly scalp DPC. CDR3 length: 11 residues. V was pared by 8 bases and J by 3 bases, with 8 bases between. TCRdb fed the RACE reads into MiXCR, producing one record per CDR3 protein. The sample holds about 190,000 distinct CDR3 sequences, roughly a quarter seen once. This clonotype appeared once. This sequence joins TRBV12-3 or TRBV12-4 and TRBJ2-7; a possible D gene is TRBD2 (5 bases). The starting material was whole blood, obtained in connection with sensitization to the hapten diphenylcyclopropenone (DPC). This sequence was found in a woman in her 40s with alopecia areata. Some clones in this sample may be carry-over from other donors' samples. The CDR3 DNA is TGTGCCAGCGGGAGTTTCTACGAGCAGTACTTC. Its translation is CASGSFYEQYF.